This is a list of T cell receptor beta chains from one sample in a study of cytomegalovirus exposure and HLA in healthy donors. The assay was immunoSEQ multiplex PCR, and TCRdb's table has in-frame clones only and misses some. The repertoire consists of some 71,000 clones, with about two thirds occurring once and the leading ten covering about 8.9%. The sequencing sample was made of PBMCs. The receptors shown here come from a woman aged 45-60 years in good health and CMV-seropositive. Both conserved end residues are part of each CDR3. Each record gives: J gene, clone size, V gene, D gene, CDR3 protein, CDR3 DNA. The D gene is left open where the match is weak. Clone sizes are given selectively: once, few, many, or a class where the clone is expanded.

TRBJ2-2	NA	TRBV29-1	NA	CSVAAGNTGELFF	TGCAGCGTTGCGGCAGGGAACACCGGGGAGCTGTTTTTT
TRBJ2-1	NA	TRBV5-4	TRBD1	CASSPTGVYNEQFF	TGTGCCAGCAGCCCGACAGGGGTCTACAATGAGCAGTTCTTC
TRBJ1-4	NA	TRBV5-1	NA	CASSLQGSTNEKLFF	TGCGCCAGCAGTCTCCAGGGGTCAACTAATGAAAAACTGTTTTTT
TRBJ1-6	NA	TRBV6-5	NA	CASSYGREDSPLHF	TGTGCCAGCAGTTATGGCAGGGAGGATTCACCCCTCCACTTT
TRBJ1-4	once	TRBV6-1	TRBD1	CASRPRQGGNEKLFF	TGTGCCAGCAGACCCCGACAGGGGGGGAATGAAAAACTGTTTTTT
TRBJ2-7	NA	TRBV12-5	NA	CASGSGYEQYF	TGTGCTAGTGGCTCGGGATACGAGCAGTACTTC
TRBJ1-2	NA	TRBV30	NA	CAWSKDTKNYGYTF	TGTGCCTGGAGTAAGGACACCAAGAACTATGGCTACACCTTC
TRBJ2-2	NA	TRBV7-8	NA	CASSPIVPRTGELFF	TGTGCCAGCAGCCCAATAGTCCCGAGGACCGGGGAGCTGTTTTTT
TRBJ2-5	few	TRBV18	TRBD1	CASSPGQEETQYF	TGTGCCAGCTCACCTGGACAGGAAGAGACCCAGTACTTC
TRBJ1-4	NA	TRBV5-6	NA	CASSLFMVREKLFF	TGTGCCAGCAGCTTGTTTATGGTTCGGGAAAAACTGTTTTTT
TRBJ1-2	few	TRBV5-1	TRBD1	CASSPTGGDGYTF	TGCGCCAGCAGCCCGACAGGGGGCGATGGCTACACCTTC
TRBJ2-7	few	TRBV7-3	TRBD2	CASSLTTSGSNEQYF	TGTGCCAGCAGCTTAACGACTAGCGGGAGCAACGAGCAGTACTTC
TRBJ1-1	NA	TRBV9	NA	CASSVITGNTEAFF	TGTGCCAGCAGCGTGATTACGGGGAACACTGAAGCTTTCTTT
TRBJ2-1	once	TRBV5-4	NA	CASSSPGLRVNEQFF	TGTGCCAGCAGCTCACCGGGACTGAGGGTAAATGAGCAGTTCTTC
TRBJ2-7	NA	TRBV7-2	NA	CASSSNPGAREQYF	TGTGCCAGCAGCTCGAACCCGGGAGCGAGGGAGCAGTACTTC
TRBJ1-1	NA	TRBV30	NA	CACPKRGTEAFF	TGTGCCTGCCCTAAAAGGGGCACTGAAGCTTTCTTT
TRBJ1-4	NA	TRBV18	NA	CASSPLAHTKATNEKLFF	TGTGCCAGCTCACCACTGGCCCATACTAAGGCAACTAATGAAAAACTGTTTTTT